The source of this TCR beta chain is a study of identical twins. Template switching (which added a universal primer site) was used, and cDNA carried unique molecular identifiers. Using its own MiXCR run on the 5' RACE reads, TCRdb lists one record per CDR3 protein. The table lists roughly 710,000 distinct CDR3 sequences, approximately 6% of them singletons. With 3 bases removed from V and 6 bases from J, the gap between germline ends came to 12 bases. The CDR3 runs 13 residues. Looked up from germline, CDR1 is DFQATT and CDR2 is SNEGSKA (reference sequence). Findings of the study overall: Fewer insertions characterized abundant cord blood beta clonotypes, whereas memory repertoires showed none.

Healthy Caucasians made up all donors. Ten or more counts support this clonotype. What it binds is not known. Sequenced input: naive T cells sorted from blood. This sequence was found in a man in his late teens or twenties in good health. This chain links TRBV20-1 with TRBJ2-1; D possibly uses TRBD1 or TRBD2 (5 bases each). The CDR3 loop is CSASRDVGNEQFF. Written as DNA, the CDR3 is TGCAGTGCTAGCCGGGACGTGGGCAATGAGCAGTTCTTC.